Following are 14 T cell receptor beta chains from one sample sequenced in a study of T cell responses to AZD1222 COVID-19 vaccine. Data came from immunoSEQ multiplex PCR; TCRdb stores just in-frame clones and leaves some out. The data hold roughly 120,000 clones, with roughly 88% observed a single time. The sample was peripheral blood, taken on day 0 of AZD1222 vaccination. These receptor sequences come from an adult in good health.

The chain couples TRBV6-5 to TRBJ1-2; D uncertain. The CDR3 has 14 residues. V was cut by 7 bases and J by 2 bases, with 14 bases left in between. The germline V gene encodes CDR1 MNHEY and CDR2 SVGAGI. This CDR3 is CASNLIGINYGYTF. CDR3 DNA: TGTGCCAGCAATCTAATAGGGATCAACTATGGCTACACCTTC.

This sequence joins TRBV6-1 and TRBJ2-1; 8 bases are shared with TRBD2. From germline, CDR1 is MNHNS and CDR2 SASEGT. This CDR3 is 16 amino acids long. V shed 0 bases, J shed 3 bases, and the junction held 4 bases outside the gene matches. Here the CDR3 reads CASSEAGGGYYNEQFF. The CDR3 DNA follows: TGTGCCAGCAGTGAAGCGGGCGGGGGGTACTACAATGAGCAGTTCTTC.

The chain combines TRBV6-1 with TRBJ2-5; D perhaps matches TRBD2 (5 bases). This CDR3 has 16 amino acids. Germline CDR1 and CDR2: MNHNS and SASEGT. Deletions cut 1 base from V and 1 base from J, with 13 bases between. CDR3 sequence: CASSEGSDAGQETQYF. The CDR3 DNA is TGTGCCAGCAGTGAAGGGTCAGATGCGGGCCAAGAGACCCAGTACTTC.

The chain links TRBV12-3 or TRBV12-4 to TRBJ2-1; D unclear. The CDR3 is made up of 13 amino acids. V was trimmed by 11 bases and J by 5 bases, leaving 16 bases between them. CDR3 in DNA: TGTGCCCTCGGGCATCCGTCGAACAATGAGCAGTTCTTC. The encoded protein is CALGHPSNNEQFF.

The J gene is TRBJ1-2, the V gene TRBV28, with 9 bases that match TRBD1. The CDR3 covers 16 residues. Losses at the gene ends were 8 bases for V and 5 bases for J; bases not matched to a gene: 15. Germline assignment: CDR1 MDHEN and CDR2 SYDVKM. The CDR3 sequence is CASGTGGPAGGYGYTF. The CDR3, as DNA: TGTGCCAGCGGAACAGGGGGCCCAGCGGGTGGGTATGGCTACACCTTC.

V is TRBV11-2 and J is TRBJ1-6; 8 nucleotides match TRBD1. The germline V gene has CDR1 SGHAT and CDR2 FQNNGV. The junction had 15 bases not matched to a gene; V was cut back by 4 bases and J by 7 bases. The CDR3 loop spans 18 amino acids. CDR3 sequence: CASSSRTLDRDENSPLHF. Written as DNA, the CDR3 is TGTGCCAGCAGCTCCCGGACATTGGACAGGGATGAGAATTCACCCCTCCACTTT.

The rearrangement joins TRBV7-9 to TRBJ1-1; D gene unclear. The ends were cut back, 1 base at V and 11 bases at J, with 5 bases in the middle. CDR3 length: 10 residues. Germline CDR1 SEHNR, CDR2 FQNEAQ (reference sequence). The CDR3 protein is CASSLEWAFF. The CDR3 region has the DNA TGTGCCAGCAGCTTAGAATGGGCTTTCTTT.

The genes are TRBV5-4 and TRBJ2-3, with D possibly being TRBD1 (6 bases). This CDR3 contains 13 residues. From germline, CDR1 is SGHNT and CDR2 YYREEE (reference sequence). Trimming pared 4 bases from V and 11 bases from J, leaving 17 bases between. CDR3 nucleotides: TGTGCCAGCAGCCAAAAACAGGGTTGGATGCAGTATTTT. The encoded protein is CASSQKQGWMQYF.

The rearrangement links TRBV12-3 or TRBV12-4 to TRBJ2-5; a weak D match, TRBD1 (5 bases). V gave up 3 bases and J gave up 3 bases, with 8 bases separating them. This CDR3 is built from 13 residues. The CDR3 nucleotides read TGTGCCAGCAGTTTGACAGCAAAAGAGACCCAGTACTTC. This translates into CASSLTAKETQYF.

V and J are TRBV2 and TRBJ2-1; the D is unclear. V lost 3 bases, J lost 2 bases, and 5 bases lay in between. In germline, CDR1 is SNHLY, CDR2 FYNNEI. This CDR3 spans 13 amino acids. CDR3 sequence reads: CASSDVAYNEQFF. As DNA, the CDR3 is TGTGCCAGCAGTGACGTAGCCTACAATGAGCAGTTCTTC.

As DNA, the CDR3 is TGTGCCAGCTGGACATCGTCCGAAGCTTTCTTT. Translated, it gives CASWTSSEAFF. V and J are TRBV6-5 and TRBJ1-1, with a possible D match to TRBD1 (5 bases). CDR1 is MNHEY, CDR2 SVGAGI, per germline. The CDR3 contains 11 residues. V was clipped by 8 bases and J by 8 bases, with 12 bases between them.

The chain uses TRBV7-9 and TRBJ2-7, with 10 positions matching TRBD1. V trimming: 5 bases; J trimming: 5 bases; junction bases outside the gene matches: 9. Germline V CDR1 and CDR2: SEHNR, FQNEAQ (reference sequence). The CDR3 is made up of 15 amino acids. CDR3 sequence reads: CASSTGQGVANEQYF. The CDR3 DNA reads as TGTGCCAGCAGCACCGGACAGGGGGTTGCCAACGAGCAGTACTTC. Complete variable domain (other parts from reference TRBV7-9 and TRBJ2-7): DTGVSQNPRHKITKRGQNVTFRCDPISEHNRLYWYRQTLGQGPEFLTYFQNEAQLEKSRLLSDRFSAERPKGSFSTLEIQRTEQGDSAMYLCASSTGQGVANEQYFGPGTRLTVT.

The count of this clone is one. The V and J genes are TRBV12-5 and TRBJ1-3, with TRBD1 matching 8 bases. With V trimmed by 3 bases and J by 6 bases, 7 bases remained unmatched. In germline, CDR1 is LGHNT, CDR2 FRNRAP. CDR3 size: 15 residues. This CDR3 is CASGFQGAHPNTIYF. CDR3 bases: TGTGCTAGTGGTTTTCAGGGGGCGCATCCAAACACCATATATTTT.

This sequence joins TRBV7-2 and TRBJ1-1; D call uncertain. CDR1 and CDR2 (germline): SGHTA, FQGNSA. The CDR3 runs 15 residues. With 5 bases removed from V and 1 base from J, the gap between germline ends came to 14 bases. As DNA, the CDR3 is TGTGCCAGCAGCCGTCGACGCCGGGAGAACACTGAAGCTTTCTTT. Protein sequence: CASSRRRRENTEAFF.